The 27 T cell receptor beta chains presented below share a single source sample, sequenced in a study of T cell repertoires in cytomegalovirus infection. These TCRs' antigens remain unknown. TCRdb re-called the reads through MiXCR, storing one row per CDR3 protein. The repertoire holds some 920,000 distinct CDR3 sequences, with less than 35% as singletons. Sequenced material: cultured CD8+ T cells from PBMCs, taken from culture after CMV antigen stimulation. These receptors came from a human donor in good health (CMV status not recorded). Some clones in this sample may be carry-over from other donors' samples.

This clonotype was found once. V and J are TRBV18 and TRBJ1-2; D is undetermined. The CDR3 totals 15 residues. Per the germline V gene, CDR1 is KGHSH and CDR2 is LQKENI. Trimming pared 0 bases from V and 6 bases from J, leaving 14 bases between. CDR3 sequence: CASSPPHIDSDGYTF. CDR3 bases: TGTGCCAGCTCACCACCACACATCGATTCGGATGGCTACACCTTC.

The genes are TRBV28 and TRBJ2-1; the match to TRBD1 covers 8 bases. Trimming cost V 8 bases and J 4 bases; bases outside gene matches: 13. The CDR3 has 16 residues. Germline V gives CDR1 MDHEN, CDR2 SYDVKM. In nucleotides, the CDR3 is TGTGCCAGCTTATCAACCGGGACAGGACATTACAATGAGCAGTTCTTC. Encoded protein: CASLSTGTGHYNEQFF. The variable domain in full, with the rest retrieved from reference TRBV28 and TRBJ2-1, is DVKVTQSSRYLVKRTGEKVFLECVQDMDHENMFWYRQDPGLGLRLIYFSYDVKMKEKGDIPEGYSVSREKKERFSLILESASTNQTSMYLCASLSTGTGHYNEQFFGPGTRLTVL.

A note on this clonotype: A much larger clone is a single base away; this may be a read error. The chain has TRBV7-6 and TRBJ2-2, with 10 positions matching TRBD1. Germline V gene sequence: CDR1 SGHVS, CDR2 FNYEAQ. Trimming cost V 5 bases and J 6 bases; bases outside gene matches: 15. The CDR3 loop spans 18 amino acids. CDR3 region: CASSPFAPGTGVAGELFF. For the CDR3, the DNA is TGTGCCAGCAGCCCCTTCGCTCCCGGGACAGGGGTCGCCGGGGAGCTGTTTTTT. Filled out from reference TRBV7-6 and TRBJ2-2, the complete variable domain reads GAGVSQSPRYKVTKRGQDVALRCDPISGHVSLYWYRQALGQGPEFLTYFNYEAQQDKSGLPNDRFSAERPEGSISTLTIQRTEQRDSAMYRCASSPFAPGTGVAGELFFGEGSRLTVL.

This chain connects TRBV7-9 to TRBJ2-7; the D gene could be TRBD1 or TRBD2 (5 bases each). Germline V lookup: CDR1 SEHNR, CDR2 FQNEAQ (reference sequence). This CDR3 has 15 residues. Trimming removed 1 base from V and 5 bases from J, with 15 bases in between. The CDR3 DNA is TGTGCCAGCAGCTTAGGGGCAGGGAGCATCCACGAGCAGTACTTC. Protein: CASSLGAGSIHEQYF.

In this sample, this clonotype turned up a few times. The J gene is TRBJ2-3, the V gene TRBV7-2; D may be TRBD2 (5 bases). Germline CDR1 SGHTA, CDR2 FQGNSA. Trimming cost V 5 bases and J 4 bases, with 10 bases left between them. The CDR3 has 13 amino acids. Written as DNA, the CDR3 is TGTGCCAGCAGCCAGCTAGCTCCAGATACGCAGTATTTT. This encodes CASSQLAPDTQYF.

The chain combines TRBV7-6 with TRBJ2-1, with TRBD1 matching over 8 bases. With V trimmed by 10 bases and J by 5 bases, 10 bases remained unmatched. Germline loops: CDR1 SGHVS, CDR2 FNYEAQ. The CDR3 sequence is 14 residues long. The CDR3 region has the DNA TGTGCCACCCCAGGGGACAGGCTAAACAATGAGCAGTTCTTC. Translation: CATPGDRLNNEQFF. The entire variable domain, with the rest obtained from reference TRBV7-6 and TRBJ2-1, is as follows: GAGVSQSPRYKVTKRGQDVALRCDPISGHVSLYWYRQALGQGPEFLTYFNYEAQQDKSGLPNDRFSAERPEGSISTLTIQRTEQRDSAMYRCATPGDRLNNEQFFGPGTRLTVL.

As concerns this clonotype: The germline gene is not matched at one end of the junction; a read error may be the cause. The V call is TRBV19, the J call TRBJ2-4; tentative D call: TRBD1 (6 bases). This CDR3 spans 16 amino acids. CDR1 and CDR2 from the germline V gene are LNHDA and SQIVND (reference sequence). This CDR3 reads CASSPGQTSGKNIQCF. The CDR3 DNA follows: TGTGCCAGTAGCCCAGGACAGACCTCTGGCAAAAACATTCAGTGCTTC.

This clonotype was detected only a few times. The V gene is TRBV12-3 or TRBV12-4, the J gene TRBJ2-2; TRBD1 aligns across 9 bases. This CDR3 contains 13 residues. The V gene end was trimmed by 5 bases and the J gene end by 13 bases; junction bases not matched to a gene: 8. The CDR3 reads CASSDTGTGWLFF. The CDR3 coding sequence is TGTGCCAGCAGTGACACCGGGACAGGGTGGCTGTTTTTT.

CDR3 sequence reads: CAVYKGRYNEQFF. CDR3 coding DNA: TGTGCCGTATACAAGGGACGCTACAATGAGCAGTTCTTC. The chain employs TRBV10-3 and TRBJ2-1, with D possibly called TRBD1 or TRBD2 (5 bases each). The CDR3 consists of 13 residues. Per germline, CDR1 ENHRY and CDR2 SYGVKD. Trimming left V 11 bases short and J 3 bases short, with 14 bases between.

The V call is TRBV9, the J call TRBJ1-1; D gene ambiguous. Trimming pared 0 bases from V and 0 bases from J, leaving 9 bases between. This CDR3 region has 15 residues. Looked up from germline, CDR1 is SGDLS and CDR2 is YYNGEE. In DNA, the CDR3 is TGTGCCAGCAGCGTAGAACCTAGCATGAACACTGAAGCTTTCTTT. It yields the protein CASSVEPSMNTEAFF. Combining the CDR3 with reference TRBV9 and TRBJ1-1 gives the whole variable domain DSGVTQTPKHLITATGQRVTLRCSPRSGDLSVYWYQQSLDQGLQFLIQYYNGEERAKGNILERFSAQQFPDLHSELNLSSLELGDSALYFCASSVEPSMNTEAFFGQGTRLTVV.

The genes are TRBV6-1 and TRBJ2-1; possible D gene TRBD2, 6 bases. V was trimmed by 5 bases and J by 0 bases, leaving 17 bases between them. Germline V CDR1 and CDR2: MNHNS, SASEGT. CDR3 length: 17 residues. The CDR3 loop reads CASSLAVAYHSYNEQFF. The CDR3 DNA follows: TGTGCCAGCAGTTTAGCGGTGGCCTATCACTCCTACAATGAGCAGTTCTTC.

This clonotype showed up many times. The V gene is TRBV12-3 or TRBV12-4, the J gene TRBJ1-1; 7 nucleotides agree with TRBD1. This CDR3 has 14 residues. V trimming: 3 bases; J trimming: 8 bases; junction bases outside the gene matches: 9. CDR3 coding DNA: TGTGCCAGCAGTTTTAACAGGGGTTCGGCGGAAGCTTTCTTT. It specifies CASSFNRGSAEAFF.

Concerning this clonotype itself: A junction boundary mismatches the germline segment, possibly from a read error. J is TRBJ1-5 and V is TRBV6-5; D unclear. CDR1 and CDR2 from the germline V gene are MNHEY and SVGAGI. The CDR3 consists of 14 residues. This CDR3 reads CVSNAAGSNQPQHF. The CDR3 region has the DNA TGTGTCAGCAATGCCGCGGGTAGCAATCAGCCCCAGCATTTT.

This clonotype was detected a few times. The rearrangement uses TRBV27 and TRBJ1-1; D gene uncertain. Germline lookup yields CDR1 MNHEY and CDR2 SMNVEV (reference sequence). The CDR3 covers 13 residues. Trimming cost V 3 bases and J 6 bases, with 11 bases left between them. This CDR3 is CASSFKGSSEAFF. As DNA, the CDR3 is TGTGCCAGCAGTTTCAAGGGCAGCTCTGAAGCTTTCTTT.

The chain recombines TRBV20-1 with TRBJ2-5; the match to TRBD2 covers 10 bases. Trimming took 1 base from V and 5 from J; bases not matched to a gene: 13. The CDR3 spans 17 residues. Germline lookup yields CDR1 DFQATT and CDR2 SNEGSKA (reference sequence). The chain's CDR3 is CSARGLAGAPRPETQYF. The CDR3 DNA is TGCAGTGCTAGAGGGCTAGCGGGGGCCCCACGCCCTGAGACCCAGTACTTC.

There are a few counts of this clonotype. The chain links TRBV6-1 to TRBJ2-1; D may be TRBD1 (6 bases). The V gene's germline CDR1 is MNHNS and CDR2 SASEGT. This CDR3 spans 17 amino acids. With 6 bases removed from V and 5 bases from J, the gap between germline ends came to 23 bases. The CDR3 DNA follows: TGTGCCAGCAGCCCAGCCTACAGGGTACAAAAAAACAATGAGCAGTTCTTC. This gives the protein CASSPAYRVQKNNEQFF.

This clonotype was seen a single time. The genes are TRBV2 and TRBJ2-1; the D is unclear. Germline lookup yields CDR1 SNHLY and CDR2 FYNNEI. The CDR3 length is 15 residues. Trimming left V 7 bases short and J 0 bases short, with 13 bases between. CDR3 nucleotides: TGTGCCAGCATCCGTGACTCGAGCTCCTACAATGAGCAGTTCTTC. Translated: CASIRDSSSYNEQFF.

This sequence joins TRBV6-1 and TRBJ1-5; possibly TRBD1 for D (6 bases). Germline V gene lookup returns CDR1 MNHNS and CDR2 SASEGT. The CDR3 has 15 residues. Trimming shortened V by 0 bases and J by 3 bases, and 9 bases separated the two germline ends. DNA of the CDR3: TGTGCCAGCAGTGAAGCGGGGGCCCCCAATCAGCCCCAGCATTTT. This sequence encodes CASSEAGAPNQPQHF.

The sample holds a few counts of this clonotype. The chain couples TRBV7-9 to TRBJ1-5; D is possibly TRBD1 (6 bases). The V end was cut by 0 bases, the J end by 4 bases, with 10 bases between. CDR3 size: 15 residues. CDR1 and CDR2 (germline): SEHNR, FQNEAQ (reference sequence). The CDR3 DNA sequence: TGTGCCAGCAGCTTAGCCGGGACAATTAATCAGCCCCAGCATTTT. This gives the protein CASSLAGTINQPQHF.

The chain joins TRBV4-1 to TRBJ2-5; 10 nucleotides align to TRBD2. CDR1 is MGHRA, CDR2 YSYEKL, per germline. This CDR3 contains 17 residues. V lost 1 base and J lost 2; bases outside the gene matches: 7. The DNA of the CDR3 is TGCGCCAGCAGCCAAGGAACAGCGGGGGGGACACAAGAGACCCAGTACTTC. Protein: CASSQGTAGGTQETQYF.

A few counts support this clonotype. The chain employs TRBV7-9 and TRBJ2-7; D is uncertain. Germline V gene lookup returns CDR1 SEHNR and CDR2 FQNEAQ (reference sequence). The length of the CDR3 is 14 residues. Trimming shortened V by 5 bases and J by 2 bases, and 13 bases separated the two germline ends. The CDR3 nucleotides read TGTGCCAGCAGCCCGCCCCCGAAGACCTACGAGCAGTACTTC. Amino acid sequence: CASSPPPKTYEQYF.

The V gene is TRBV6-2 or TRBV6-3, the J gene TRBJ1-2, with D hard to call. V lost 5 bases and J 4 bases, leaving 11 bases between the germline ends. The CDR3 loop spans 13 amino acids. Germline CDR1 and CDR2: MNHEY and SVGEGT. CDR3 coding DNA: TGTGCCAGCAGTCTCGCACTTTTCTATGGCTACACCTTC. Translated, it gives CASSLALFYGYTF.

Details on this clonotype: The conserved phenylalanine or tryptophan normally closing the CDR3 is absent here, so this likely arose from a read error. The chain links TRBV4-1 to TRBJ1-2; D is possibly TRBD1 (6 bases). The CDR3 extends over 15 amino acids. The ends were cut back, 1 base at V and 6 bases at J, with 15 bases in the middle. Germline V gives CDR1 MGHRA, CDR2 YSYEKL. CDR3 amino acids: CASSQVRGKSNGYTI. CDR3 nucleotides: TGCGCCAGCAGCCAAGTAAGGGGGAAAAGTAATGGCTACACCATC.

This clonotype has a count of ten or more. The rearrangement joins TRBV6-2 or TRBV6-3 to TRBJ2-1; 9 bases agree with TRBD2. The germline V gene encodes CDR1 MNHEY and CDR2 SVGEGT. The CDR3 totals 17 residues. With V trimmed by 7 bases and J by 4 bases, 14 bases remained unmatched. The CDR3 is CASTPGVLAGEYNEQFF. CDR3 DNA sequence: TGTGCCAGCACCCCGGGGGTGTTAGCGGGGGAATACAATGAGCAGTTCTTC.

The CDR3 protein is CASKETGARNTEAFF. For the CDR3, the DNA is TGTGCCAGCAAGGAGACAGGGGCGAGGAACACTGAAGCTTTCTTT. The chain employs TRBV6-2 or TRBV6-3 and TRBJ1-1; 8 nucleotides match TRBD1. CDR1 MNHEY and CDR2 SVGEGT come from the germline V gene. This CDR3 spans 15 amino acids. V lost 7 bases to trimming and J lost 1 base; unmatched junction nucleotides: 8.

For this clonotype: Germline and junction disagree at one end, which may indicate a read error. The chain recombines TRBV27 with TRBJ2-1; TRBD1 or TRBD2 may be the D gene (5 bases each). Germline V gene data show CDR1 as MNHEY and CDR2 as SMNVEV (reference sequence). This CDR3 is 15 amino acids long. CDR3 in amino acids: CANSFWDETYNEQFF. The CDR3 nucleotides are TGTGCCAACAGTTTCTGGGACGAAACTTACAATGAGCAGTTCTTC.

This clonotype was found a few times. CDR3 DNA sequence: TGCGCCAGCAGCTTGGAGGGGGTTCGGAATCAGCCCCAGCATTTT. Its translation is CASSLEGVRNQPQHF. The chain recombines TRBV5-1 with TRBJ1-5; tentatively, D is TRBD1 (6 bases). Deletions cut 0 bases from V and 4 bases from J, with 11 bases between. Germline loops: CDR1 SGHRS, CDR2 YFSETQ. This CDR3 has 15 amino acids.